A single T cell receptor beta chain is shown here with its context. This clonotype was observed at least ten times. The specificity of this receptor is unknown. No base quality information exists; no much larger clone differs at one position. The data derive from a study of human T cells and chemical hapten exposure (dated by TCRdb to about 2021). In the study overall: For sensitization, 2% DPC in acetone was applied to a 2 cm by 2 cm area of upper inner arm skin. Patch tests used Finn chambers with 0.01% DPC on the upper back, scored after 6 days by International Contact Dermatitis Research Group standards. Most of the patients in the cohort were female, and the cohort covered alopecia areata with under or over 50% scalp involvement, alopecia totalis and alopecia universalis. Throughout the approximately 25-week study period, patients were also given weekly therapeutic DPC doses on the scalp. This study followed changes in the peripheral blood TCR repertoire in vivo during primary and secondary sensitization of alopecia patients to the hapten diphenylcyclopropenone (DPC). Blood samples were taken from patients before sensitization (week 0) and then at 2, 6 and about 24 weeks after DPC sensitization. About 27 alopecia patients gave blood for TCR sequencing at one to four time points (pre-sensitization, 2, 6 and 24 weeks). The libraries were sequenced as a pool, and the TCR yield per sample differed mostly because of small variations in library volumes within the pool. What the study reported, not specific to this receptor: Repeated subsampling changed both the strength of the expansion versus patch-test correlation and the threshold at which the correlation became significant. The number of TCRs above 1 in 1000 frequency did not change with DPC sensitization; there was no evidence of global repertoire structure alterations. All patients had alopecia, a presumed autoimmune disease, so their immune response might differ from that of healthy individuals. Expanded TCRs formed significantly more large CDR3 similarity clusters than pre-sensitization or healthy control sets, consistent with antigen-driven responses. A positive correlation was found between the number of PT1 expanded TCRs and patch test score, with significance reached at thresholds 8, 16 and 32 but not 4.

The library came from RACE. The instrument was a NextSeq 500. During library preparation, unique molecular identifiers were attached to individual cDNA molecules so that TCRs could be counted quantitatively and reproducibly. For every blood RNA sample, sequencing covered both the TCR alpha and TCR beta chains. The published analysis was carried out like this. The median number of TCRs per sample was over 85,000, ranging from roughly 23,224 to 690,600. The Decombinator software suite was used to annotate the V, J and CDR3 of the TCR reads. To make PS versus PT1 abundance plots, every sample was subsampled to the same number of TCRs (28,000). Expanded TCRs were defined as absent before sensitization and observed at least eight times at the 2-week time point. Through fastp at Q25 and MiXCR, TCRdb rebuilt clones from the public reads, retaining in-frame beta chains. Each CDR3 protein gets just one entry, which takes the most common genes and DNA from the rows behind it. Clone size and V and J calls follow TCRdb, not the original study. The sample table contains about 400,000 distinct CDR3 sequences; only one count was recorded for more than 5% of them. The top ten clones comprise less than 6.5% of the sample.

V was cut back by 6 bases and J by 1 base, leaving a gap of 10 bases between them. The CDR3 goes from the cysteine to the phenylalanine over 14 residues. CDR3 DNA is the only sequence kept; it has 42 bases, read in frame from the first base. The germline V gene supplies CDR1 MNHEY and CDR2 SVGAGI. This specimen's time point label, interpreted: patch test 2, 6 weeks after DPC sensitization. In light of the paper, this sample's treatment or condition label describes: therapeutic diphenylcyclopropenone sensitization with weekly scalp DPC. Blood at each patch-test visit was drawn before the patch test was applied. To be eligible, patients had to be aged 18 to 70, diagnosed with alopecia and judged suitable for DPC therapy, while pregnant patients were excluded. Total RNA was extracted from unfractionated whole blood collected in Tempus Blood RNA tubes.

The receptor was isolated from a woman aged 18-29 years with alopecia areata. Some clones in this sample may be carry-over from other donors' samples. The rearrangement combines TRBV6-5 with TRBJ1-5; the D gene is not confidently resolved. The material was whole blood, obtained in connection with sensitization to the hapten diphenylcyclopropenone (DPC). This receptor has the CDR3 CASSPVLSNQPQHF. The bases are TGTGCCAGCAGCCCTGTACTGAGCAATCAGCCCCAGCATTTT.